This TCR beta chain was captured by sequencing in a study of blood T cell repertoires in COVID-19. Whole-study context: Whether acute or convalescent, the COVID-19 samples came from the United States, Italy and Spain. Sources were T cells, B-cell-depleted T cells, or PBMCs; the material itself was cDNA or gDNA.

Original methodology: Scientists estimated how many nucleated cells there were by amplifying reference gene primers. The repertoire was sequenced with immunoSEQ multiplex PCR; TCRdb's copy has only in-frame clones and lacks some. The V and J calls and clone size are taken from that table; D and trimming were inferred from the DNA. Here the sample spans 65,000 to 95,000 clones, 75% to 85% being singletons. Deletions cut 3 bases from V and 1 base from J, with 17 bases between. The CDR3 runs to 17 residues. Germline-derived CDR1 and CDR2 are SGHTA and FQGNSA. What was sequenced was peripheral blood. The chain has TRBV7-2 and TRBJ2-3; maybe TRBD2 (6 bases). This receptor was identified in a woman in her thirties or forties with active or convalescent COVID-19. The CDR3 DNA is TGTGCCAGCAGCTTGTCCCCGTCACGCGGGGGCACAGATACGCAGTATTTT. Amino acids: CASSLSPSRGGTDTQYF.